This TCR beta chain was found in a study of glioma-infiltrating T cells after dendritic cell vaccination. Overall study results and limits: Estimated pretreatment TIL content predicted outcome after dendritic cell vaccination.

TCRdb's copy holds only in-frame clones and misses some; the assay was immunoSEQ multiplex PCR. Found here are about 92,000 clones, 65% to 90% of them singletons; the top ten hold roughly 14%. This CDR3 contains 12 residues. The V end lost 4 bases, the J end lost 8 bases, and 8 bases lay between the germline ends. The germline CDR1 and CDR2 sequences are SNHLY and FYNNEI. Only patients with spare fresh-frozen tumor and over two years of follow-up were included. Note on this clone: What it binds is unknown.

The TCR comes from a human donor with glioblastoma. This chain joins TRBV2 and TRBJ1-4; the D is unclear. The sequencing used blood, collected before dendritic cell vaccination. The CDR3 DNA reads TGTGCCAGCAGTGGCATCGCGGAAAAACTGTTTTTT. It codes for CASSGIAEKLFF. The full variable domain, with the rest looked up from reference TRBV2 and TRBJ1-4, is EPEVTQTPSHQVTQMGQEVILRCVPISNHLYFYWYRQILGQKVEFLVSFYNNEISEKSEIFDDQFSVERPDGSNFTLKIRSTKLEDSAMYFCASSGIAEKLFFGSGTQLSVL.